The 2 T cell receptor beta chains in this list originate from one sample, sequenced in a study of T cells after yellow fever vaccination. TCRdb re-derived calls from the 5' RACE reads in MiXCR, one entry per CDR3 protein. The data contain some 250,000 distinct CDR3 sequences, approximately 3.8% of them singletons. The sample in question was PBMCs, obtained 15 days after the yellow fever booster vaccination. The origin of the receptors is a man aged 18 to 29 who received the YFV17D yellow fever vaccine.

In its sample, this clonotype was seen many times. V and J are TRBV4-1 and TRBJ2-3; 9 nucleotides align to TRBD1. V trimming: 1 base; J trimming: 1 base; junction bases outside the gene matches: 6. The germline V gene has CDR1 MGHRA and CDR2 YSYEKL. This CDR3 spans 17 amino acids. CDR3 amino acids: CASSQGHRGRGTDTQYF. Here the CDR3 DNA reads TGCGCCAGCAGCCAAGGGCACAGGGGGCGCGGCACAGATACGCAGTATTTT.

In its sample, this clonotype was seen many times. The J gene is TRBJ2-7, the V gene TRBV20-1; tentative D call: TRBD2 (6 bases). From germline, CDR1 is DFQATT and CDR2 SNEGSKA (reference sequence). V shed 6 bases and J shed 4 bases, with 19 bases lying between them. This CDR3 spans 14 amino acids. Here the CDR3 reads CSATRTDHRYEQYV. The DNA for the CDR3 is TGCAGTGCGACTAGGACCGACCACCGATACGAGCAGTACGTC.